These T cell receptor beta chains were read from a single sample in a study of blood T cell repertoires in COVID-19. Assay: immunoSEQ multiplex PCR; the TCRdb copy retains only in-frame clones and omits some. The sample has 100,000 to 150,000 clones, about 87% seen once. Sequenced sample: peripheral blood. All receptors derive from a woman aged 55-70 years with acute or convalescent COVID-19. CDR3s include the opening cysteine and the closing phenylalanine or tryptophan. Fields, in order: clone size, J gene, V gene, D gene, CDR3 DNA, CDR3 protein. D genes are given only for firm matches. Not all rows give a size; the values are once, few, many and, for expanded clones, a class.

>.|TRBJ1-1|TRBV27|.
TGTGCCAGCAGTTTATTGCTCGGGGGTAGGATGAACACTGAAGCTTTCTTT
CASSLLLGGRMNTEAFF
>.|TRBJ1-6|TRBV28|TRBD1
TGTGCCAGCAGTGTGCCGGGACAGTTCTATAATTCACCCCTCCACTTT
CASSVPGQFYNSPLHF
>.|TRBJ1-6|TRBV9|TRBD1
TGTGCCAGTAAACAGGGGATTGGAAATAATTCACCCCTCCACTTT
CASKQGIGNNSPLHF
>.|TRBJ2-5|TRBV5-1|.
TGCGCCAGCAGCTTGATCGGGATCCAAGAGACCCAGTACTTC
CASSLIGIQETQYF
>once|TRBJ1-2|TRBV28|.
TGTGCCAGCCAAGAACAGAAAGGCTACACCTTC
CASQEQKGYTF
>.|TRBJ1-6|TRBV13|.
TGTGCCAGCACCCGAAGGGGACACCCTAATTCACCCCTCCACTTT
CASTRRGHPNSPLHF
>.|TRBJ1-5|TRBV28|.
TGTGCCAGCAGTTTGGGACACCCTAATCAGCCCCAGCATTTT
CASSLGHPNQPQHF
>.|TRBJ1-3|TRBV6-5|.
TGTGCCAGCATAACAGACGGCTCTGGAAACACCATATATTTT
CASITDGSGNTIYF
>.|TRBJ1-6|TRBV19|.
TGTGCCACCGCAAATGGGGGCTTTTCACCCCTCCACTTT
CATANGGFSPLHF
>.|TRBJ1-5|TRBV6-2/TRBV6-3|.
TGTGCCAGCAGTATGGGGTGGGAGGGTCAGCCCCAGCATTTT
CASSMGWEGQPQHF
>.|TRBJ1-4|TRBV11-2|.
TGTGCCAGCAGCTTAGGGATGAGGGAAAAACTGTTTTTT
CASSLGMREKLFF
>.|TRBJ2-5|TRBV9|.
TGTGCCAGCAGCGCGGGACTGGGACAAGAGACCCAGTACTTC
CASSAGLGQETQYF
>.|TRBJ2-7|TRBV5-1|TRBD1
TGCGCCAGCACCGGACAGGGGTATGGTGAGCAGTACTTC
CASTGQGYGEQYF
>few|TRBJ1-1|TRBV5-1|.
TGCGCCAGCAGCTCGATCAGGGGGAACACTGAAGCTTTCTTT
CASSSIRGNTEAFF
>.|TRBJ1-1|TRBV6-5|TRBD1
TGTGCCAGCATCCGTCGGACAGGGACGGGCACTGAAGCTTTCTTT
CASIRRTGTGTEAFF
>.|TRBJ1-2|TRBV5-1|TRBD1
TGCGCCAGCAGCACTTCACCCGGACAGGGCTATGGCTACACCTTC
CASSTSPGQGYGYTF
>.|TRBJ1-4|TRBV5-8|.
TGTGCCAGCAGCTTCTCGGGTGGGGGCAGACCAAATGAAAAACTGTTTTTT
CASSFSGGGRPNEKLFF
>.|TRBJ2-5|TRBV6-5|.
TGTGCCATCCGGCGGGGTCAAGAGACCCAGTACTTC
CAIRRGQETQYF
>.|TRBJ2-1|TRBV7-2|.
TGTGCCAGCAGCTTAGGGGCGGGTCAGCTAGCAAGTGAGCAGTTCTTC
CASSLGAGQLASEQFF
>.|TRBJ1-2|TRBV7-9|.
TGTGCCAGCAGCTTAACCCAGGGCAGCTATGGCTACACCTTC
CASSLTQGSYGYTF
>.|TRBJ2-1|TRBV27|.
TGTGCCAGCACTCAATATGGAGGTGAGCAGTTCTTC
CASTQYGGEQFF
>.|TRBJ2-1|TRBV2|TRBD2
TGTGCCAGCAACGTGGGGAGCGGGGCCACTCCCTTGCAGTTCTTC
CASNVGSGATPLQFF
>few|TRBJ1-2|TRBV29-1|.
TGCAGCGTTGACGCGAATCAGGGGTTCGGCTACACCTTC
CSVDANQGFGYTF
>few|TRBJ2-7|TRBV2|.
TGTGCCAGCACCGTGGCAGACTCCTACGAGCAGTACTTC
CASTVADSYEQYF
>.|TRBJ2-1|TRBV19|TRBD2
TGTGCCAGTAGTTCATTCCTAGCGGGAGGGCCCACACAGGAGTTCTTC
CASSSFLAGGPTQEFF
>few|TRBJ1-6|TRBV7-9|.
TGTGCCAGCAGTTTCGGGGGGATCGATTCTTCACCCCTCCACTTT
CASSFGGIDSSPLHF
>once|TRBJ1-1|TRBV6-1|.
TGTGCCAGCAGTGAGAGGGCGGGGTGGACCCCTGAAGCTTTCTTT
CASSERAGWTPEAFF
>.|TRBJ1-3|TRBV29-1|.
TGCAGCGTTGTACAGACCTCTGGAAACACCATATATTTT
CSVVQTSGNTIYF
>few|TRBJ2-3|TRBV18|TRBD2
TGTGCCAGCTCAACGACTAGCGTTACAGATACGCAGTATTTT
CASSTTSVTDTQYF
>few|TRBJ1-2|TRBV7-9|.
TGTGCCAGCAGCTTAGATAATTTCGGGGGCTACACCTTC
CASSLDNFGGYTF
>.|TRBJ1-2|TRBV27|TRBD1
TGTGCCAGCAGTTCTCGGACAGGGACCCATTTCGACTATGGCTACACCTTC
CASSSRTGTHFDYGYTF
>.|TRBJ2-3|TRBV6-6|TRBD1
TGTGCCAGCAGGCGTGAGGGGCGACAGGGGGGAGATACGCAGTATTTT
CASRREGRQGGDTQYF
>.|TRBJ1-1|TRBV7-9|TRBD1
TGTGCCAGCAGACCAGGGACAGGGTATACGAACACTGAAGCTTTCTTT
CASRPGTGYTNTEAFF
>.|TRBJ2-1|TRBV9|.
TGTGCCAGCAGCGTAGGGCTAGGGAGAGGCGAGCAGTTCTTC
CASSVGLGRGEQFF
>.|TRBJ1-2|TRBV6-5|TRBD1
TGTGCCAGCATCCCGACAGGGGGAGGGTATGGCTACACCTTC
CASIPTGGGYGYTF
>.|TRBJ2-5|TRBV30|.
TGTGCCTGGAGTGTAGCGGGCGTTAGGCTTGGGGGGACCCAGTACTTC
CAWSVAGVRLGGTQYF
>.|TRBJ1-4|TRBV10-3|TRBD1
TGTGCCATCAGTGAGTCCCATGGACAGGGGGATGAAAAACTGTTTTTT
CAISESHGQGDEKLFF
>.|TRBJ2-3|TRBV5-4|TRBD1
TGTGCCAGCAGCATCCAACAGGGGGCGGGAGTAGATACGCAGTATTTT
CASSIQQGAGVDTQYF